The clone carrying this T cell receptor (beta chain) has only a few counts. Its antigen remains unidentified. The sample comes from a study of CD8 T cells in ankylosing spondylitis. Findings and limits, study-wide: Apparently characteristic of ankylosing spondylitis blood was a TCR beta motif (roughly 8 highly homologous variants). Reported data indicate significant enrichment of disease-linked clones within matched ankylosing spondylitis synovial fluid.

Via MiXCR, TCRdb re-called the 5' RACE reads, giving one row per CDR3 protein. This sample has some 150,000 distinct CDR3 sequences; 11% occur once, and the top ten carry around 4.3%. CDR3 length: 15 amino acids. CDR1 is GTSNPN, CDR2 SVGIG, per germline (reference sequence). V was pared by 3 bases and J by 1 base, with 10 bases between. The receptor comes from a female donor with ankylosing spondylitis or in good health (not recorded which). The chain has TRBV30 and TRBJ1-6, with no clear D. Specimen: blood, either unsorted or a sorted T cell fraction (not recorded which). This CDR3 reads CAWSRGGSYNSPLHF. The CDR3 DNA sequence: TGTGCCTGGAGCCGGGGAGGGTCCTATAATTCACCCCTCCACTTT. Filled out from reference TRBV30 and TRBJ1-6, the complete variable domain reads SQTIHQWPATLVQPVGSPLSLECTVEGTSNPNLYWYRQAAGRGLQLLFYSVGIGQISSEVPQNLSASRPQDRQFILSSKKLLLSDSGFYLCAWSRGGSYNSPLHFGNGTRLTVT.